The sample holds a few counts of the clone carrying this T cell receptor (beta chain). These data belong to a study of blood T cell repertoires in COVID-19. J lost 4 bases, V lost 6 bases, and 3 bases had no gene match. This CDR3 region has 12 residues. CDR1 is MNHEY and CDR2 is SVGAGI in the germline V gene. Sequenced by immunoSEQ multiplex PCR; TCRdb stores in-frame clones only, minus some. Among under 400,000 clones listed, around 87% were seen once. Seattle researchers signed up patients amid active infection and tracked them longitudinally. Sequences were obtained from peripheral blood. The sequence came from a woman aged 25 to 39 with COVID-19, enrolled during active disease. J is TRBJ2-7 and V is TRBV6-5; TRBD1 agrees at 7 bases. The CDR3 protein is CASRDRMYEQYF. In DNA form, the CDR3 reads TGTGCCAGCAGGGACAGGATGTACGAGCAGTACTTC.